A single TCR beta chain is shown here with its context. Before being deemed recovered, Cohort 3 donors had two negative PCRs, clearance, or symptom resolution. Germline V gene sequence: CDR1 SGHVS, CDR2 FQNEAQ. There are 13 residues in the CDR3. The V end was cut by 2 bases, the J end by 6 bases, with 10 bases between. Clones were sequenced by immunoSEQ multiplex PCR, and TCRdb holds only the in-frame ones, with some missing. The sample shows about 180,000 clones, around 83% of them seen only once. The data were obtained in a study of blood T cell repertoires in COVID-19. The chain carries TRBV7-8 and TRBJ1-1; D is possibly TRBD1 (6 bases). The sequencing input was PBMCs or T cells enriched from blood (not recorded which). The receptor was derived from a man in his fifties or sixties who had recovered from COVID-19. The CDR3 spells CASSLYRDAEAFF. The DNA for the CDR3 is TGTGCCAGCAGCTTATACAGGGACGCTGAAGCTTTCTTT. Full variable domain (missing parts from reference TRBV7-8 and TRBJ1-1): GAGVSQSPRYKVAKRGQDVALRCDPISGHVSLFWYQQALGQGPEFLTYFQNEAQLDKSGLPSDRFFAERPEGSVSTLKIQRTQQEDSAVYLCASSLYRDAEAFFGQGTRLTVV.